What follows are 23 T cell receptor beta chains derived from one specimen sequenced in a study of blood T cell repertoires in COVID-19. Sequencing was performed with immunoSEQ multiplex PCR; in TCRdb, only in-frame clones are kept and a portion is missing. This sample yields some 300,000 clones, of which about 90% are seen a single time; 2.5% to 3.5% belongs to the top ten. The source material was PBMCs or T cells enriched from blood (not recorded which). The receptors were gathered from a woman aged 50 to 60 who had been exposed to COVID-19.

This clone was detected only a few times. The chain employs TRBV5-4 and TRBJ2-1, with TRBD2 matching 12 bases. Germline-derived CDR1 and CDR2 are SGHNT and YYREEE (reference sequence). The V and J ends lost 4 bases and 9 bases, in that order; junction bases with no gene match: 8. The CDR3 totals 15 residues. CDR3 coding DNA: TGTGCCAGCAGCCCCGCTAGCGGGGGGGCCGGTGAGCAGTTCTTC. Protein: CASSPASGGAGEQFF.

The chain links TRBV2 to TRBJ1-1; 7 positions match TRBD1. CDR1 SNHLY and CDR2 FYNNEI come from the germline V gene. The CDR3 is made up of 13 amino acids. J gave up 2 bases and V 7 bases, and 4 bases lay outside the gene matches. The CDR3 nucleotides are TGTGCCAGCACCGGGACAGAAAACACTGAAGCTTTCTTT. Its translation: CASTGTENTEAFF.

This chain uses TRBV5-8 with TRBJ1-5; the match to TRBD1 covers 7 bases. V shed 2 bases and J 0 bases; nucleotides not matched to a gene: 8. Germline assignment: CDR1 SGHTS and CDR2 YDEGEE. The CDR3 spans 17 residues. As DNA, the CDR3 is TGTGCCAGCAGCTTAGTCCTGGGACAGTATAGCAATCAGCCCCAGCATTTT. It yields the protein CASSLVLGQYSNQPQHF.

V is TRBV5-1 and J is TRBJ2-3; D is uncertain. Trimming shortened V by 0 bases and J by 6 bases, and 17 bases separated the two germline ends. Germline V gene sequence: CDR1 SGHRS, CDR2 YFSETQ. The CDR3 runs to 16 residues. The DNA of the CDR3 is TGCGCCAGCAGCTTGGGGAGTGGCTCCAAAACGGATACGCAGTATTTT. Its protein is CASSLGSGSKTDTQYF.

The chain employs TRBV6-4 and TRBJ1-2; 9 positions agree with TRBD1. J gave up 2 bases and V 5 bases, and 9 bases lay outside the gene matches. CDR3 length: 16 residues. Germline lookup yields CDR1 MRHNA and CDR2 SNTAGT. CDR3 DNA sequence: TGTGCCAGCAGTACGGGACAGGGCGCCGGGAACTATGGCTACACCTTC. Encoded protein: CASSTGQGAGNYGYTF.

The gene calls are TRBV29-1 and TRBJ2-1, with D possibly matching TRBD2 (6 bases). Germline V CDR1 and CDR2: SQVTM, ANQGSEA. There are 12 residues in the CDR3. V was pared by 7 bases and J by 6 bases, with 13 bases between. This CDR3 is CSARMGGNEQFF. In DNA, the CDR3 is TGCAGCGCGCGGATGGGGGGCAATGAGCAGTTCTTC.

CDR3 amino acids: CAWSGYGFGRVSNQPQHF. CDR3 DNA: TGTGCCTGGAGTGGGTACGGGTTTGGGAGGGTGAGCAATCAGCCCCAGCATTTT. The chain couples TRBV30 to TRBJ1-5; no definite D call. V dropped 1 base and J dropped 1 base, with 20 bases sitting between them. The CDR3 contains 18 residues. From germline, CDR1 is GTSNPN and CDR2 SVGIG (reference sequence).

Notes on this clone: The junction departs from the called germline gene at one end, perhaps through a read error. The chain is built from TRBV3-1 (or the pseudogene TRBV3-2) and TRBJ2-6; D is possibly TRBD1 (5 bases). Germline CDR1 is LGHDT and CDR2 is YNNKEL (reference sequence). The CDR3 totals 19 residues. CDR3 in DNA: TGTGCCAGCAGCCAAGATGTTAGGACGGAAATGTCTGGGGCCAACGTCCTAACTTTC. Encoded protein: CASSQDVRTEMSGANVLTF.

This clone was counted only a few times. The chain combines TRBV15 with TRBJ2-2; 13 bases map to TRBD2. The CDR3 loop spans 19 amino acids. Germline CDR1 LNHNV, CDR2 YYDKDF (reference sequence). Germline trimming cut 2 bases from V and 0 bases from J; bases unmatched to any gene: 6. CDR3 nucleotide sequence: TGTGCCACCAGCAGACTCGGACTAGCGGGGGATACGAACACCGGGGAGCTGTTTTTT. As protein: CATSRLGLAGDTNTGELFF.

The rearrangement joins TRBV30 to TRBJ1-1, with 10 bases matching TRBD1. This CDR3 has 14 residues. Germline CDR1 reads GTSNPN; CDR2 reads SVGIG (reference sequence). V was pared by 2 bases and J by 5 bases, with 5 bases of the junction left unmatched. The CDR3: CAWSPGQGKTEAFF. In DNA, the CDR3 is TGTGCCTGGAGTCCGGGACAGGGGAAAACTGAAGCTTTCTTT. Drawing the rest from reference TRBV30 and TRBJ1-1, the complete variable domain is SQTIHQWPATLVQPVGSPLSLECTVEGTSNPNLYWYRQAAGRGLQLLFYSVGIGQISSEVPQNLSASRPQDRQFILSSKKLLLSDSGFYLCAWSPGQGKTEAFFGQGTRLTVV.

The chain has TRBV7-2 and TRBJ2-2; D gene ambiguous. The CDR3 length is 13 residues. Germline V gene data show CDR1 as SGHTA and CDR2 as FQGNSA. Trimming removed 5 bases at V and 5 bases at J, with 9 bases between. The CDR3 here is CASSPPGTGELFF. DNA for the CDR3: TGTGCCAGCAGCCCCCCGGGTACCGGGGAGCTGTTTTTT.

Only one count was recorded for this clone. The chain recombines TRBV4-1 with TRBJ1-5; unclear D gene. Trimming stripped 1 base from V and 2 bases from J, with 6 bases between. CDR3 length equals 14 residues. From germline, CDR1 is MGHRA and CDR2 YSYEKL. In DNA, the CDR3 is TGCGCCAGCAGCCAAGTTCATGGCAATCAGCCCCAGCATTTT. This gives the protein CASSQVHGNQPQHF.

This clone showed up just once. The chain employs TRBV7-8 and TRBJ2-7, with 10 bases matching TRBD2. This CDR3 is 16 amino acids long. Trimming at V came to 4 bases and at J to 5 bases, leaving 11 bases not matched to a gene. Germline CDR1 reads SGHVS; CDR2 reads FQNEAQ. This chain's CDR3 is CASSSKLAGNLDEQYF. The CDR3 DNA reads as TGTGCCAGCAGCTCAAAACTAGCGGGGAACCTAGACGAGCAGTACTTC.

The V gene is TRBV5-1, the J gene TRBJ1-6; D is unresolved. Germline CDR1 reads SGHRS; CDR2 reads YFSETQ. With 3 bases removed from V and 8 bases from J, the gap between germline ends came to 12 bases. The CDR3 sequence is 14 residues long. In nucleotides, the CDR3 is TGCGCCAGCAGCTCCGAATGGCGGGATTCACCCCTCCACTTT. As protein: CASSSEWRDSPLHF.

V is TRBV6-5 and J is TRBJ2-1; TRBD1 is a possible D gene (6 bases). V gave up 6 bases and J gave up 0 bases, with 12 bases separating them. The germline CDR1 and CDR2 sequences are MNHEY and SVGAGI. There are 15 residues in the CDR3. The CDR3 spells CASRSRDNSYNEQFF. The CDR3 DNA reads TGTGCCAGCAGATCCCGGGACAACTCCTACAATGAGCAGTTCTTC.

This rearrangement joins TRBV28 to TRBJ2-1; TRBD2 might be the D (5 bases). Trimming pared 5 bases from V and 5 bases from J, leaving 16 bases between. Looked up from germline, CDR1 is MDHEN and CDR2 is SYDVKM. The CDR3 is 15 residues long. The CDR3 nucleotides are TGTGCCAGCAGTCTGAGGGCACGAATTAACAATGAGCAGTTCTTC. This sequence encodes CASSLRARINNEQFF.

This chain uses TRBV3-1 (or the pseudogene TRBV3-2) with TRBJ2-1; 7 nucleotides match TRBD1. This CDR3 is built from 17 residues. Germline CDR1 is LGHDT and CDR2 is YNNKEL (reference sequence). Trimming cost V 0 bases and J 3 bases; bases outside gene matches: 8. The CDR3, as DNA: TGTGCCAGCAGCCAAGACCTGGCACAGGGGAACTACAATGAGCAGTTCTTC. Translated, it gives CASSQDLAQGNYNEQFF.

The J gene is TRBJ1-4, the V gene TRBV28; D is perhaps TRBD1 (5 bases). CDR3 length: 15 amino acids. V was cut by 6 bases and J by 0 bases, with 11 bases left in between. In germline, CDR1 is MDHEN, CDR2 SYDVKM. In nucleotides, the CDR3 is TGTGCCAGCAGACGCGGGACCGCAACTAATGAAAAACTGTTTTTT. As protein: CASRRGTATNEKLFF.

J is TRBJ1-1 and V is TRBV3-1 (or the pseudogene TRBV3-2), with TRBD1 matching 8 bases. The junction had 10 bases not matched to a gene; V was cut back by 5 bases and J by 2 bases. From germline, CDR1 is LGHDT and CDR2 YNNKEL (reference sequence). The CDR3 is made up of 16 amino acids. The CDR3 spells CASSSDTRGRNTEAFF. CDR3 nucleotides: TGTGCCAGCAGCTCAGACACCAGGGGGCGAAACACTGAAGCTTTCTTT.

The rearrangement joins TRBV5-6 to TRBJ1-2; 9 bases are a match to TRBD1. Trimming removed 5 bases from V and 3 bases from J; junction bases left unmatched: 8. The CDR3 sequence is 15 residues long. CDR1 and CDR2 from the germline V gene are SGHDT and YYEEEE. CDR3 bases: TGTGCCAGCAGAACAACAGGGGGCGGGTACTATGGCTACACCTTC. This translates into CASRTTGGGYYGYTF.

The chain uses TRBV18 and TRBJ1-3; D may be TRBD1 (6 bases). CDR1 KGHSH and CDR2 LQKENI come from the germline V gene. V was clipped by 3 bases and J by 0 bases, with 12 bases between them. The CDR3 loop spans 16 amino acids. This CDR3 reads CASSPDSLFSGNTIYF. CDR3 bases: TGTGCCAGCTCACCGGACAGCCTTTTCTCTGGAAACACCATATATTTT.

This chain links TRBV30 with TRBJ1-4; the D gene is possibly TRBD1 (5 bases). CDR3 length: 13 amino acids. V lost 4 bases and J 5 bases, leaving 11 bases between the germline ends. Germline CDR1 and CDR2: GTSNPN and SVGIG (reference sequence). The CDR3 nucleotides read TGTGCCTGGAAGAGACAGATAAATGAAAAACTGTTTTTT. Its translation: CAWKRQINEKLFF.

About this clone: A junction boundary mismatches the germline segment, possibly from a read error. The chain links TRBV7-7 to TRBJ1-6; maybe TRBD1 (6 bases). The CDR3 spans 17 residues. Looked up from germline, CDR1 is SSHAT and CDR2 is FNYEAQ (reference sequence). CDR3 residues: CASSLAPGATRDSPLHF. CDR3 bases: TGTGCTAGCAGCTTAGCGCCAGGGGCTACAAGGGATTCACCCCTCCACTTT.